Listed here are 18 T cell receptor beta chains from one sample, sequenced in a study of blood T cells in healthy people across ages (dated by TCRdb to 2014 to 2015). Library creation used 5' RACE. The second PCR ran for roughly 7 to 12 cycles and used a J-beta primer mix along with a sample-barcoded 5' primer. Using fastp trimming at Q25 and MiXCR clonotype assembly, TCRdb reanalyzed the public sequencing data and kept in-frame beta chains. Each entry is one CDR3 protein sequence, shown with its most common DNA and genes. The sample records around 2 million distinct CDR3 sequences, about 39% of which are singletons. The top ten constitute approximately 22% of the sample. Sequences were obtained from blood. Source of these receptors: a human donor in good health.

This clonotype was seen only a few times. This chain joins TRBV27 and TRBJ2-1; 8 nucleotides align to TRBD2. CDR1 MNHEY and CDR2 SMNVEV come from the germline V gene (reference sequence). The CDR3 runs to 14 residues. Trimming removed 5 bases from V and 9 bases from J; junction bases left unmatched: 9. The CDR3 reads CASSRRGAVAEQFF. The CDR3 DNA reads TGTGCCAGCAGTCGGCGGGGGGCCGTCGCTGAGCAGTTCTTC.

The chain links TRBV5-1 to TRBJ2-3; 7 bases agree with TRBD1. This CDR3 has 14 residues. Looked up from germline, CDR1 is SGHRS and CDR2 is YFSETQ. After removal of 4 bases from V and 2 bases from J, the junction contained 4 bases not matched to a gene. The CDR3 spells CASSGGQPTDTQYF. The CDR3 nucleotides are TGCGCCAGCAGCGGGGGACAGCCCACAGATACGCAGTATTTT.

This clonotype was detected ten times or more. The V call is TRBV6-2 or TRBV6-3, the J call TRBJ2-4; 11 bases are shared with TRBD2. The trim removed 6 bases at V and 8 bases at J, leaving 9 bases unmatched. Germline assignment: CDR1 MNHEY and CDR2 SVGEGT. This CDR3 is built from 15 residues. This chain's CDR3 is CASSFSGGAWDIQYF. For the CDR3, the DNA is TGTGCCAGCAGCTTTAGCGGGGGGGCCTGGGACATTCAGTACTTC.

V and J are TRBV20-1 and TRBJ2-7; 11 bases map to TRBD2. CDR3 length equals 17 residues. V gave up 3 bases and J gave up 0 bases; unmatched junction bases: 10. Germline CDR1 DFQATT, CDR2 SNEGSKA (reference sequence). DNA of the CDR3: TGCAGTGCTAGGGCGCCGGGACTAGCGGCAAGCTCCTACGAGCAGTACTTC. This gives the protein CSARAPGLAASSYEQYF.

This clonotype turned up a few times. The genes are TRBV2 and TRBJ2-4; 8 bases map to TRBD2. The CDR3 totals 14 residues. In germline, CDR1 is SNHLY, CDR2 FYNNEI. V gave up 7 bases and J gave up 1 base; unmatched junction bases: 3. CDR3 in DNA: TGTGCCAGCATTAGCGGGGATGCCAAAAACATTCAGTACTTC. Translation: CASISGDAKNIQYF.

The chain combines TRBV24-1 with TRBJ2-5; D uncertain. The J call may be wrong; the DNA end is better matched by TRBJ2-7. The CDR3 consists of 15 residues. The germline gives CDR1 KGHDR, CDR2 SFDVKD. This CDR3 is CATSDPGSSRNEQYF. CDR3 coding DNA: TGTGCCACCAGTGATCCCGGGTCCTCCCGCAACGAGCAGTACTTC.

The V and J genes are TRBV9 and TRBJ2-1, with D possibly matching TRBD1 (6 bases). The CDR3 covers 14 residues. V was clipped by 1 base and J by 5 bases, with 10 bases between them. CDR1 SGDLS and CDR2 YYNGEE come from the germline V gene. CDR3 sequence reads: CASSVTGSNNEQFF. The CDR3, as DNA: TGTGCCAGCAGCGTAACAGGGTCTAACAATGAGCAGTTCTTC.

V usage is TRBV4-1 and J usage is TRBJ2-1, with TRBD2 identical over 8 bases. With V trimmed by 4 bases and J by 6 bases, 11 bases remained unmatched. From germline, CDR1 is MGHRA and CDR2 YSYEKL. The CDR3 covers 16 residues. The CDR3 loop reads CASSPHSGSGVNEQFF. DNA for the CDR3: TGCGCCAGCAGCCCCCACTCTGGTAGCGGGGTCAATGAGCAGTTCTTC.

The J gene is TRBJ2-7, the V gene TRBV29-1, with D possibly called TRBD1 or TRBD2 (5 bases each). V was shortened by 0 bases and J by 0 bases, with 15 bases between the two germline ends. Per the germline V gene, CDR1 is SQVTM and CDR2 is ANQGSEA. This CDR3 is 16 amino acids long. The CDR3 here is CSVEDMGRESSYEQYF. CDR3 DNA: TGCAGCGTTGAAGATATGGGCAGGGAGAGCTCCTACGAGCAGTACTTC.

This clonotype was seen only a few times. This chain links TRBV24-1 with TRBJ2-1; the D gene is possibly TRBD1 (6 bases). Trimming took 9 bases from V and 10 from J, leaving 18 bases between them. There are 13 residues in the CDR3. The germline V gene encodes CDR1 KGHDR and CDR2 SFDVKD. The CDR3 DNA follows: TGTGCCACCCAGGACAGCTCTCTCTACGAGCAGTTCTTC. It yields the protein CATQDSSLYEQFF.

The CDR3 sequence: CASSPWGGYTEAFF. As DNA, the CDR3 is TGTGCCAGCAGTCCCTGGGGCGGATACACTGAAGCTTTCTTT. The chain joins TRBV27 to TRBJ1-1; maybe TRBD1 (5 bases). The germline V gene has CDR1 MNHEY and CDR2 SMNVEV (reference sequence). The CDR3 covers 14 residues. V was trimmed by 5 bases and J by 3 bases, leaving 13 bases between them.

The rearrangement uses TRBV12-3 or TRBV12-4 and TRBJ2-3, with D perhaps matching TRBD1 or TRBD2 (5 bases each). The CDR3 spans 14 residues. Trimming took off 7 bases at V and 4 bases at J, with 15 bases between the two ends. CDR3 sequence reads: CASNQMWGSDTQYF. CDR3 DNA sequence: TGTGCCAGCAACCAAATGTGGGGGTCAGATACGCAGTATTTT.

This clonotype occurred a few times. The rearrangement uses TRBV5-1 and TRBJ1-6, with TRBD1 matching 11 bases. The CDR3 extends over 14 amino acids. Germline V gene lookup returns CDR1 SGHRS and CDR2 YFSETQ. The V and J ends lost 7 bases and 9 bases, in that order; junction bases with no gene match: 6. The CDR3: CASSAGTGGSPLHF. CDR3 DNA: TGCGCCAGCTCTGCCGGGACAGGGGGTTCACCCCTCCACTTT.

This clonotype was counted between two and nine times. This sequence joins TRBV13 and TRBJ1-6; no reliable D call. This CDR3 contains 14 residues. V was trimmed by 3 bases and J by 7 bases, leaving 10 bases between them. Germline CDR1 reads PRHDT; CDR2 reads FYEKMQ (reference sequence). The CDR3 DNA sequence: TGTGCCAGCAGCTTCGGACCGAGGAATTCACCCCTCCACTTT. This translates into CASSFGPRNSPLHF. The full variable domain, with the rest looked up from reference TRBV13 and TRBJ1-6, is AAGVIQSPRHLIKEKRETATLKCYPIPRHDTVYWYQQGPGQDPQFLISFYEKMQSDKGSIPDRFSAQQFSDYHSELNMSSLELGDSALYFCASSFGPRNSPLHFGNGTRLTVT.

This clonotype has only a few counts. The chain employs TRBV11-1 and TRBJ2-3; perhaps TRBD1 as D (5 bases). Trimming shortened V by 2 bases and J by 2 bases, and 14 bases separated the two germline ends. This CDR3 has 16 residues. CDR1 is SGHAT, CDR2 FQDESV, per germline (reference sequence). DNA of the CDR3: TGTGCCAGCAGCTTATCCAAAAGGGGTTACACAGATACGCAGTATTTT. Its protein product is CASSLSKRGYTDTQYF.

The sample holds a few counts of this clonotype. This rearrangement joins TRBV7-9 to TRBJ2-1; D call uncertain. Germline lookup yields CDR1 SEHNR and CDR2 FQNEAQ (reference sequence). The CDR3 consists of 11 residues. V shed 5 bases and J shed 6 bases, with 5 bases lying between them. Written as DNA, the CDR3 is TGTGCCAGCAGCGAACGCAATGAGCAGTTCTTC. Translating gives CASSERNEQFF.

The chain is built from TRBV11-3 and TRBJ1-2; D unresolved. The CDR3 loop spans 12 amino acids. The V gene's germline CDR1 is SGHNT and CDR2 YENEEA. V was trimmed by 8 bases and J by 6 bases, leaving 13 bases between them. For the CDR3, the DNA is TGTGCCAGCGGCAAAAGGGTAGATGGCTACACCTTC. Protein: CASGKRVDGYTF.

The CDR3 protein is CASREGFHEQYF. The CDR3 coding sequence is TGTGCCAGCAGAGAGGGGTTCCACGAGCAGTACTTC. The chain combines TRBV2 with TRBJ2-4; D may match TRBD1 or TRBD2 (5 bases each). The DNA matches TRBJ2-7 better at its end, which makes the J call doubtful. CDR1 and CDR2 (germline): SNHLY, FYNNEI. CDR3 length equals 12 residues.